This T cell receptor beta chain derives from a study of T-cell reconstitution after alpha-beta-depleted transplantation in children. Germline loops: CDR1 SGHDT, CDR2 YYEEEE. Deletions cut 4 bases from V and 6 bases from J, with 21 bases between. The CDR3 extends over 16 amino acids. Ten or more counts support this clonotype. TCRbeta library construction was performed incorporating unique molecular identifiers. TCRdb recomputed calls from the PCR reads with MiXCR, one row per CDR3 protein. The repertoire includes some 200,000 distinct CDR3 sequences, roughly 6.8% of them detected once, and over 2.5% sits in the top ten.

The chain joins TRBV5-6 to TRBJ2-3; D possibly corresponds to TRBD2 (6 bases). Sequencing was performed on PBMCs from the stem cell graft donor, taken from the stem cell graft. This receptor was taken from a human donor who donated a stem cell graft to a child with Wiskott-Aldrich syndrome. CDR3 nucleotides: TGTGCCAGCAGCCACCCCCGGGGGATCAATCGGGATACGCAGTATTTT. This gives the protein CASSHPRGINRDTQYF.